What follows describes a single T cell receptor (beta chain). Its antigen remains unidentified. No qualities accompany the bases; no much larger clone lies one base away. TCRbeta CDR3 regions were amplified from genomic DNA using the immunoSEQ Assay, a bias-controlled multiplex PCR. The authors' pipeline ran thus. Within the assay, amplification of reference gene primers was used to estimate how many nucleated cells each sample contained. To quantify the absolute abundance of each unique TCRbeta CDR3 rearrangement, sequence reads were collapsed and filtered. For each sample, productive Simpson clonality was calculated as the square root of Simpson's diversity index across productive rearrangements. Not all clones reach the TCRdb copy of this immuneACCESS table, which keeps in-frame sequences only. Checked studies attribute under half of the gap to unresolved V genes and leave the rest unexplained. The DNA gave D and trimming, while V, J and clone size come from that table. In this sample the table shows roughly 80,000 clones, more than 80% of which occur a single time. Of the sample, approximately 28% falls within the top ten clones.

The data belong to a study of blood T cell repertoires in COVID-19 (TCRdb year 2020). Some background on the complete study: Collaborator samples came from the United States, Italy and Spain and covered acute and convalescent phases of COVID-19. Subjects who had been exposed to COVID-19, were actively infected with it, or had recovered from it provided the deeply sampled blood TCRbeta repertoires that made up the dataset. The repertoires were made available in a free public database intended to serve as a resource for research on the immune response to SARS-CoV-2. Nearly every sample came with metadata listing a de-identified subject ID, COVID-19 status, age in years and sex. The samples were drawn from two sources: the first 160 participants of the ongoing ImmuneRACE study, and fewer than 1,500 subjects contributed by 6 global collaborators. The prospective study material was composed of cDNA or gDNA derived from T cells, B-cell-depleted T cells, or PBMCs. Where available, HLA class I and class II types were taken from metadata supplied by the sample provider and were not determined by assay-based typing. Study-wide findings and limitations: How much clinical and demographic metadata was included differed by source and by participant, and the metadata was provided uncurated.

Collaborating institutions collected whole blood in K2EDTA tubes following their own protocols. For TCRbeta analysis, collaborator samples were shipped as frozen whole blood, as isolated PBMCs, or as DNA extracted from either sample type. Trimming leaves V shorter by 4 bases and J shorter by 1 base, with the junction holding 11 bases beyond the gene matches. Including the terminal cysteine and phenylalanine, the CDR3 comprises 18 residues. The DNA shown is the 54-base CDR3, in frame from base 1. Sequences SGHDT (CDR1) and YYEEEE (CDR2) are obtained from the germline V gene. Sequencing used peripheral blood. The receptor was isolated from a woman of 80 years or more with acute or convalescent COVID-19. Rearrangement joined TRBV5-6 to TRBJ2-6, with 7 bases in between that match TRBD1. The DNA reads as follows: TGTGCCAGCAGCCCGGAACAGGGGCCCCCTTCTGGGGCCAACGTCCTGACTTTC. Its product reads: CASSPEQGPPSGANVLTF.